Each of the 29 T cell receptor beta chains below was sequenced from the same sample in a study of CD8 T cells in Susac syndrome. Random hexamers were used to reverse transcribe the RNA input (roughly 0.5 to 1 ug). One entry per CDR3 protein results from TCRdb running MiXCR on the immunoSEQ multiplex PCR reads. The repertoire holds 400,000 to 550,000 distinct CDR3 sequences, with approximately 85% as singletons. Sequencing used CD8+ T cells from PBMCs. Receptors were obtained from a human donor with multiple sclerosis.

V usage is TRBV27 and J usage is TRBJ1-5, with 7 bases identical to TRBD1. Germline-derived CDR1 and CDR2 are MNHEY and SMNVEV (reference sequence). CDR3 length: 16 residues. The V and J ends lost 3 bases and 1 base, in that order; junction bases with no gene match: 6. The CDR3 DNA reads TGTGCCAGCAGTTTGGTAGGGACAGACAGCAATCAGCCCCAGCATTTT. It translates to CASSLVGTDSNQPQHF.

The rearrangement links TRBV7-6 to TRBJ2-1; 10 nucleotides agree with TRBD2. V lost 1 base and J lost 0; bases outside the gene matches: 6. CDR1 SGHVS and CDR2 FNYEAQ come from the germline V gene. This CDR3 is 18 amino acids long. The CDR3 region is CASSLGVAGGYSYNEQFF. DNA for the CDR3: TGTGCCAGCAGCTTAGGTGTAGCGGGGGGATACTCCTACAATGAGCAGTTCTTC.

The J gene is TRBJ2-2, the V gene TRBV7-9, with a possible D match to TRBD1 (5 bases). Germline V CDR1 and CDR2: SEHNR, FQNEAQ (reference sequence). The CDR3 spans 15 residues. Trimming removed 4 bases from V and 1 base from J, with 10 bases in between. CDR3 sequence: CASSSWTLNTGELFF. The CDR3, as DNA: TGTGCCAGCAGCTCCTGGACACTGAACACCGGGGAGCTGTTTTTT. Based on the CDR3 plus reference TRBV7-9 and TRBJ2-2, the full variable domain is DTGVSQNPRHKITKRGQNVTFRCDPISEHNRLYWYRQTLGQGPEFLTYFQNEAQLEKSRLLSDRFSAERPKGSFSTLEIQRTEQGDSAMYLCASSSWTLNTGELFFGEGSRLTVL.

There are a few counts of this clonotype. The V and J genes are TRBV27 and TRBJ2-7; D is uncertain. V was cut by 0 bases and J by 4 bases, with 10 bases left in between. CDR1 is MNHEY and CDR2 is SMNVEV in the germline V gene (reference sequence). The length of the CDR3 is 14 residues. Here the CDR3 DNA reads TGTGCCAGCAGTTTATCGTCAGGTACTTACGAGCAGTACTTC. It is translated as CASSLSSGTYEQYF.

The V and J genes are TRBV19 and TRBJ2-3; D might be TRBD2 (5 bases). The CDR3 extends over 15 amino acids. Looked up from germline, CDR1 is LNHDA and CDR2 is SQIVND (reference sequence). V was cut by 4 bases and J by 6 bases, with 17 bases left in between. The CDR3, as DNA: TGTGCCAGTAGTAGGACGGGGTCGTTGGCTGATACGCAGTATTTT. Protein product: CASSRTGSLADTQYF. Together with reference TRBV19 and TRBJ2-3, the CDR3 gives the full variable domain: DGGITQSPKYLFRKEGQNVTLSCEQNLNHDAMYWYRQDPGQGLRLIYYSQIVNDFQKGDIAEGYSVSREKKESFPLTVTSAQKNPTAFYLCASSRTGSLADTQYFGPGTRLTVL.

The chain links TRBV7-6 to TRBJ1-1; possible D gene TRBD1, 6 bases. There are 15 residues in the CDR3. V was cut by 0 bases and J by 1 base, with 9 bases left in between. The germline V gene encodes CDR1 SGHVS and CDR2 FNYEAQ. The CDR3 region is CASSLAWGANTEAFF. In DNA, the CDR3 is TGTGCCAGCAGCTTAGCGTGGGGGGCGAACACTGAAGCTTTCTTT.

The J gene is TRBJ2-7, the V gene TRBV20-1; the match to TRBD2 covers 9 bases. Germline V lookup: CDR1 DFQATT, CDR2 SNEGSKA (reference sequence). This CDR3 region has 14 residues. The V segment lost 6 bases and the J segment 1 base; nucleotides outside the gene matches: 7. The CDR3 bases are TGCAGTGCCAGAAGACTAGCGGTGTCCTACGAGCAGTACTTC. Translation: CSARRLAVSYEQYF.

The chain recombines TRBV4-1 with TRBJ2-7, with 7 nucleotides matching TRBD1. This CDR3 region has 13 residues. Unmatched junction bases numbered 5, after V lost 8 bases and J lost 1 base. Germline V gene lookup returns CDR1 MGHRA and CDR2 YSYEKL. CDR3 nucleotide sequence: TGCGCCAGCGGGAGACAGGGTTCCTACGAGCAGTACTTC. Translating gives CASGRQGSYEQYF.

The chain is built from TRBV4-1 and TRBJ1-1; TRBD1 might be the D (5 bases). Between the trimmed V and J ends, which lost 4 bases and 5 bases, there was a span of 11 bases. This CDR3 spans 13 amino acids. Germline CDR1 and CDR2: MGHRA and YSYEKL. The DNA for the CDR3 is TGCGCCAGCAGCCGACAGCTAGATACTGAAGCTTTCTTT. Translation: CASSRQLDTEAFF.

The chain recombines TRBV24-1 with TRBJ2-1; D gene ambiguous. V was shortened by 3 bases and J by 5 bases, with 13 bases between the two germline ends. The CDR3 sequence is 15 residues long. CDR1 is KGHDR and CDR2 is SFDVKD in the germline V gene. The CDR3 nucleotides read TGTGCCACCAGTGATCCGGGCTCCCCCGACAATGAGCAGTTCTTC. It is translated as CATSDPGSPDNEQFF.

The chain combines TRBV2 with TRBJ1-5; 7 bases fit TRBD1. The CDR3 length is 14 residues. From germline, CDR1 is SNHLY and CDR2 FYNNEI. The junction had 9 bases not matched to a gene; V was cut back by 6 bases and J by 7 bases. The CDR3 sequence: CASSGPTGDQPQHF. The CDR3 DNA follows: TGTGCCAGCAGCGGACCTACAGGGGACCAGCCCCAGCATTTT.

The chain has TRBV12-3 or TRBV12-4 and TRBJ1-4; D may be TRBD1 (5 bases). Trimming removed 7 bases from V and 4 bases from J, with 13 bases in between. The CDR3 is 14 amino acids. CDR3: CASIKMGLNEKLFF. The CDR3 nucleotides read TGTGCCAGCATTAAGATGGGGCTTAATGAAAAACTGTTTTTT.

The rearrangement links TRBV19 to TRBJ1-6; possible D gene TRBD1, 5 bases. The germline gives CDR1 LNHDA, CDR2 SQIVND (reference sequence). Trimming cost V 5 bases and J 2 bases, with 10 bases left between them. The CDR3 totals 15 residues. The CDR3 DNA is TGTGCCAGTAGTCCCGGGGGAGCCTATAATTCACCCCTCCACTTT. Protein: CASSPGGAYNSPLHF.

This clonotype has more than one count but fewer than ten. The junction and the germline gene differ at one end; a read error may be behind it. The chain couples TRBV6-5 to TRBJ1-2, with 7 positions matching TRBD1. Germline-derived CDR1 and CDR2 are MNHEY and SVGAGI. CDR3 length: 11 amino acids. The CDR3 region has the DNA TGTGCCAGCAGTGGCCGGGACAGACCTTCCTTC. Amino acids: CASSGRDRPSF.

A few counts support this clonotype. V is TRBV11-2 and J is TRBJ2-7, with D tentatively TRBD2 (7 bases). Trimming left V 6 bases short and J 3 bases short, with 12 bases between. Germline V gives CDR1 SGHAT, CDR2 FQNNGV. CDR3 length equals 13 residues. The CDR3 here is CASRWGGDYEQYF. CDR3 in DNA: TGTGCCAGCAGATGGGGGGGCGACTACGAGCAGTACTTC.

This rearrangement joins TRBV7-9 to TRBJ1-4; 7 positions agree with TRBD1. This CDR3 has 14 residues. The ends lost 5 bases at V and 7 bases at J; junction bases unmatched: 7. Looked up from germline, CDR1 is SEHNR and CDR2 is FQNEAQ (reference sequence). The CDR3 region has the DNA TGTGCCAGCAGCGCAGACAGGGAGATTGAAAAACTGTTTTTT. Its translation: CASSADREIEKLFF.

This clonotype appeared once. This chain links TRBV30 with TRBJ2-7, with 9 bases that match TRBD1. V trimming: 2 bases; J trimming: 5 bases; junction bases outside the gene matches: 7. The germline V gene encodes CDR1 GTSNPN and CDR2 SVGIG (reference sequence). CDR3 length: 14 amino acids. The CDR3 reads CAWSSGTGTHEQYF. The CDR3 DNA reads TGTGCCTGGAGTTCCGGGACAGGGACTCACGAGCAGTACTTC.

The chain employs TRBV15 and TRBJ2-1; 9 bases are a match to TRBD2. Germline lookup yields CDR1 LNHNV and CDR2 YYDKDF (reference sequence). V was pared by 5 bases and J by 3 bases, with 5 bases of the junction left unmatched. This CDR3 has 15 residues. DNA of the CDR3: TGTGCCACCAGCGGTAGCGGGAGTTACTACAATGAGCAGTTCTTC. Translated, it gives CATSGSGSYYNEQFF.

This clonotype was recorded once. V and J are TRBV27 and TRBJ2-5; TRBD2 might be the D (6 bases). The V gene lost 4 bases and the J gene lost 5 bases, with 14 bases spanning the gap. CDR1 and CDR2 from the germline V gene are MNHEY and SMNVEV (reference sequence). CDR3 length: 14 amino acids. DNA for the CDR3: TGTGCCAGCAGTTATCTGGGCGGGATGGAGACCCAGTACTTC. It yields the protein CASSYLGGMETQYF.

J is TRBJ2-7 and V is TRBV12-3 or TRBV12-4; 10 bases match TRBD2. Trimming at V came to 6 bases and at J to 0 bases, leaving 11 bases not matched to a gene. The CDR3 extends over 17 amino acids. The CDR3 DNA is TGTGCCAGCAGCCTCCTGACGGGACTAGCGTCCTCCTACGAGCAGTACTTC. Its protein product is CASSLLTGLASSYEQYF.

The genes are TRBV27 and TRBJ2-1; D gene unclear. V was cut by 2 bases and J by 9 bases, with 14 bases left in between. This CDR3 is 14 amino acids long. The germline V gene encodes CDR1 MNHEY and CDR2 SMNVEV (reference sequence). CDR3: CASSLAFPTGEQFF. CDR3 nucleotides: TGTGCCAGCAGTTTAGCCTTTCCCACGGGTGAGCAGTTCTTC.

This chain connects TRBV12-3 or TRBV12-4 to TRBJ1-4; D ambiguous. This CDR3 has 16 residues. The V gene lost 3 bases and the J gene lost 7 bases, with 18 bases spanning the gap. This CDR3 is CASSFRPVPIPEKLFF. In DNA form, the CDR3 reads TGTGCCAGCAGTTTTCGTCCAGTCCCCATCCCTGAAAAACTGTTTTTT.

The V call is TRBV4-1, the J call TRBJ2-7, with D uncertain. Germline CDR1 and CDR2: MGHRA and YSYEKL. V lost 1 base and J lost 2, with 12 bases in between. The CDR3 extends over 15 amino acids. This chain's CDR3 is CASSQVPGPTYEQYF. CDR3 DNA: TGCGCCAGCAGCCAAGTCCCGGGCCCAACCTACGAGCAGTACTTC.

Only a few counts were recorded for this clonotype. The chain employs TRBV6-5 and TRBJ2-5, with a tentative D call TRBD2 (5 bases). This CDR3 spans 15 amino acids. Germline V CDR1 and CDR2: MNHEY, SVGAGI. Trimming removed 2 bases at V and 5 bases at J, with 15 bases between. The CDR3 loop reads CASSYGSPSPETQYF. The DNA of the CDR3 is TGTGCCAGCAGTTACGGAAGTCCTAGCCCGGAGACCCAGTACTTC.

The chain employs TRBV4-1 and TRBJ2-1, with 11 bases that match TRBD2. Germline loops: CDR1 MGHRA, CDR2 YSYEKL. This CDR3 is 16 amino acids long. After removal of 3 bases from V and 2 bases from J, the junction contained 3 bases not matched to a gene. DNA for the CDR3: TGCGCCAGCAGCCACGCGACTAGCGGGGCCTACAATGAGCAGTTCTTC. Translation: CASSHATSGAYNEQFF.

In this sample, this clonotype turned up a few times. The chain carries TRBV7-9 and TRBJ1-1, with D tentatively TRBD1 (6 bases). The CDR3 covers 13 residues. Germline CDR1 SEHNR, CDR2 FQNEAQ (reference sequence). V was shortened by 11 bases and J by 1 base, with 14 bases between the two germline ends. Written as DNA, the CDR3 is TGTGCCTCCAGGGGAACAGCGAACACTGAAGCTTTCTTT. It is translated as CASRGTANTEAFF.

The chain carries TRBV19 and TRBJ2-3, with TRBD2 as a possible D gene (6 bases). Trimming took 7 bases from V and 0 from J, leaving 11 bases between them. The CDR3 is 14 residues long. The germline gives CDR1 LNHDA, CDR2 SQIVND (reference sequence). The CDR3: CASNAGTSTDTQYF. DNA for the CDR3: TGTGCCAGTAATGCGGGGACTAGCACAGATACGCAGTATTTT.

The rearrangement uses TRBV19 and TRBJ1-1; D ambiguous. Trimming stripped 3 bases from V and 2 bases from J, with 10 bases between. The germline CDR1 and CDR2 sequences are LNHDA and SQIVND (reference sequence). The CDR3 loop spans 14 amino acids. Written as DNA, the CDR3 is TGTGCCAGTAGTATCGCCCAGATTAACACTGAAGCTTTCTTT. This gives the protein CASSIAQINTEAFF.

V usage is TRBV27 and J usage is TRBJ2-5; a possible D gene is TRBD2 (7 bases). Trimming shortened V by 6 bases and J by 5 bases, and 16 bases separated the two germline ends. CDR1 MNHEY and CDR2 SMNVEV come from the germline V gene (reference sequence). CDR3 size: 14 residues. The CDR3 is CASRAIGGLETQYF. CDR3 nucleotides: TGTGCCAGCAGGGCCATCGGGGGGCTTGAGACCCAGTACTTC.